This T cell receptor (beta chain) was identified in a study of T cell changes during pregnancy in multiple sclerosis. Sequenced by immunoSEQ multiplex PCR; TCRdb stores in-frame clones only, minus some. The table shows approximately 100,000 clones, with roughly 90% occurring only once. The V gene lost 2 bases and the J gene lost 2 bases, with 9 bases spanning the gap. Germline V gene lookup returns CDR1 SGDLS and CDR2 YYNGEE. The CDR3 runs 14 residues. The chain uses TRBV9 and TRBJ2-3; maybe TRBD2 (6 bases). This TCR was sampled from a female donor with multiple sclerosis, enrolled in a pregnancy study. The sample here was peripheral blood, taken after pregnancy. This CDR3 reads CASSVTSSTDTQYF. The CDR3 nucleotides read TGTGCCAGCAGCGTCACTAGCTCCACAGATACGCAGTATTTT.